The rows below give T cell receptor beta chains drawn from one sample of a study of T cells in Graves' hyperthyroidism and ophthalmopathy. One entry per CDR3 protein results from TCRdb running MiXCR on the multiplex PCR reads. This sample carries some 570,000 distinct CDR3 sequences, 15% to 20% of them seen once, and the ten largest clones take 17%. The sequenced sample was blood. These receptors originate from a woman in her late teens or twenties with Graves' ophthalmopathy. CDR3s include the opening cysteine and the closing phenylalanine or tryptophan. Each record gives: V gene, clone size, D gene, J gene, CDR3 protein, CDR3 DNA. The D gene is left open where the match is weak. Rows give clone size only sometimes, using once, few, many, or a class for an expanded clone.

V gene: TRBV7-9; clone size: NA; D gene: NA; J gene: TRBJ2-5; CDR3 protein: CASSYPNGLNTLQETQYF; CDR3 DNA: TGTGCCAGCAGCTACCCAAATGGGTTAAACACACTACAAGAGACCCAGTACTTC
V gene: TRBV28; clone size: many; D gene: NA; J gene: TRBJ1-5; CDR3 protein: CASSFGQGLSNQPQHF; CDR3 DNA: TGTGCCAGCAGTTTTGGCCAGGGCCTTAGCAATCAGCCCCAGCATTTT
V gene: TRBV12-3/TRBV12-4; clone size: many; D gene: NA; J gene: TRBJ2-7; CDR3 protein: CASSSDYEQYF; CDR3 DNA: TGTGCCAGCAGCTCGGACTACGAGCAGTACTTC
V gene: TRBV10-3; clone size: few; D gene: TRBD2; J gene: TRBJ2-1; CDR3 protein: CAIGEGGGYNEQFF; CDR3 DNA: TGTGCCATCGGAGAAGGCGGGGGGTACAATGAGCAGTTCTTC
V gene: TRBV2; clone size: many; D gene: NA; J gene: TRBJ1-2; CDR3 protein: CASNRARVDGYTF; CDR3 DNA: TGTGCCAGCAATAGGGCCAGGGTGGACGGCTACACCTTC
V gene: TRBV2; clone size: many; D gene: TRBD2; J gene: TRBJ2-2; CDR3 protein: CASRLSGGATGELFF; CDR3 DNA: TGTGCCAGCAGACTAAGCGGGGGGGCGACCGGGGAGCTGTTTTTT
V gene: TRBV12-3/TRBV12-4; clone size: many; D gene: NA; J gene: TRBJ2-5; CDR3 protein: CASSLVDKQETQYF; CDR3 DNA: TGTGCCAGCAGTTTAGTAGACAAGCAAGAGACCCAGTACTTC
V gene: TRBV20-1; clone size: NA; D gene: TRBD1; J gene: TRBJ2-7; CDR3 protein: CSARDWGTGKSREQYF; CDR3 DNA: TGCAGTGCTAGAGACTGGGGGACAGGGAAGTCCAGGGAGCAGTACTTC
V gene: TRBV19; clone size: NA; D gene: TRBD1; J gene: TRBJ2-1; CDR3 protein: CASSIVSKVGTGGAGSYNEQFF; CDR3 DNA: TGTGCCAGTAGTATAGTATCTAAGGTGGGGACAGGGGGCGCAGGATCCTACAATGAGCAGTTCTTC
V gene: TRBV28; clone size: many; D gene: TRBD1; J gene: TRBJ2-5; CDR3 protein: CASSPGTGGTYF; CDR3 DNA: TGTGCCAGCAGTCCAGGGACAGGGGGTACGTACTTC
V gene: TRBV11-2; clone size: many; D gene: NA; J gene: TRBJ1-1; CDR3 protein: CASSLEAVYDTEAFF; CDR3 DNA: TGTGCCAGCAGCTTAGAGGCAGTCTACGACACTGAAGCTTTCTTT
V gene: TRBV7-2; clone size: NA; D gene: NA; J gene: TRBJ1-6; CDR3 protein: CASSLDIRGNSPLHF; CDR3 DNA: TGTGCCAGCAGCTTAGATATCAGGGGTAATTCACCCCTCCACTTT
V gene: TRBV28; clone size: many; D gene: TRBD2; J gene: TRBJ2-7; CDR3 protein: CASSLVSGRQQYF; CDR3 DNA: TGTGCCAGCAGTTTAGTTAGCGGGAGACAGCAGTACTTC
V gene: TRBV5-5; clone size: NA; D gene: NA; J gene: TRBJ1-3; CDR3 protein: CASSFAPGNTIYF; CDR3 DNA: TGTGCCAGCAGCTTCGCGCCTGGAAACACCATATATTTT
V gene: TRBV7-8; clone size: few; D gene: NA; J gene: TRBJ1-2; CDR3 protein: CASSATGKGYTF; CDR3 DNA: TGTGCCAGCAGCGCTACAGGGAAAGGCTACACCTTC
V gene: TRBV5-1; clone size: NA; D gene: TRBD1; J gene: TRBJ1-2; CDR3 protein: CASSLGTGGNGYTF; CDR3 DNA: TGCGCCAGCAGCTTGGGGACAGGGGGAAATGGCTACACCTTC
V gene: TRBV12-5; clone size: few; D gene: NA; J gene: TRBJ1-3; CDR3 protein: CASGLGWGGEGGNTIYF; CDR3 DNA: TGTGCTAGTGGTTTGGGGTGGGGGGGGGAAGGTGGAAACACCATATATTTT
V gene: TRBV10-3; clone size: NA; D gene: NA; J gene: TRBJ2-1; CDR3 protein: CAISESAAGYEQFF; CDR3 DNA: TGTGCCATCAGTGAGTCGGCAGCAGGGTATGAGCAGTTCTTC
V gene: TRBV7-7; clone size: many; D gene: TRBD1; J gene: TRBJ2-6; CDR3 protein: CASSLGQGSNVLTF; CDR3 DNA: TGTGCTAGCAGCTTGGGACAGGGTAGCAACGTCCTGACTTTC
V gene: TRBV12-3/TRBV12-4; clone size: many; D gene: TRBD2; J gene: TRBJ2-3; CDR3 protein: CASSQGTSGITDTQYF; CDR3 DNA: TGTGCCAGCAGCCAAGGGACTAGCGGAATCACAGATACGCAGTATTTT
V gene: TRBV7-3; clone size: NA; D gene: TRBD2; J gene: TRBJ2-1; CDR3 protein: CASSLTTSVEQFF; CDR3 DNA: TGTGCCAGCAGCCTCACTACTAGCGTTGAGCAGTTCTTC
V gene: TRBV5-1; clone size: many; D gene: NA; J gene: TRBJ1-1; CDR3 protein: CASSLAPTNTEAFF; CDR3 DNA: TGCGCCAGCAGCTTGGCGCCGACTAACACTGAAGCTTTCTTT
V gene: TRBV5-1; clone size: many; D gene: NA; J gene: TRBJ2-1; CDR3 protein: CASSISYGAQFF; CDR3 DNA: TGCGCCAGCAGCATTAGCTATGGGGCGCAGTTCTTC
V gene: TRBV19; clone size: NA; D gene: TRBD1; J gene: TRBJ2-7; CDR3 protein: CASSNIRDRPYEQYF; CDR3 DNA: TGTGCCAGTAGCAATATACGGGACAGACCCTACGAGCAGTACTTC
V gene: TRBV28; clone size: many; D gene: NA; J gene: TRBJ1-4; CDR3 protein: CASSLLLGAGTSEKLFF; CDR3 DNA: TGTGCCAGCAGTTTGTTGTTAGGGGCGGGAACTAGTGAAAAACTGTTTTTT
V gene: TRBV20-1; clone size: many; D gene: TRBD2; J gene: TRBJ2-7; CDR3 protein: CSAREGSGRNEQYF; CDR3 DNA: TGCAGTGCTAGGGAAGGTAGCGGGAGAAACGAGCAGTACTTC
V gene: TRBV19; clone size: few; D gene: TRBD2; J gene: TRBJ2-7; CDR3 protein: CASSIPSTSGASYEQYF; CDR3 DNA: TGTGCCAGTAGTATACCGTCGACTAGCGGGGCTTCCTACGAGCAGTACTTC
V gene: TRBV5-1; clone size: NA; D gene: TRBD1; J gene: TRBJ1-1; CDR3 protein: CASSLGGRGTTEAFF; CDR3 DNA: TGCGCCAGCAGCTTGGGTGGCAGGGGGACCACTGAAGCTTTCTTT
V gene: TRBV20-1; clone size: few; D gene: NA; J gene: TRBJ1-3; CDR3 protein: CSARNPEGNTIYF; CDR3 DNA: TGCAGTGCTAGAAATCCGGAGGGAAACACCATATATTTT
V gene: TRBV20-1; clone size: many; D gene: NA; J gene: TRBJ2-3; CDR3 protein: CSARDLWSAKTASTDTQYF; CDR3 DNA: TGCAGTGCTAGAGATCTCTGGTCGGCTAAGACAGCTAGCACAGATACGCAGTATTTT
V gene: TRBV7-9; clone size: NA; D gene: TRBD2; J gene: TRBJ2-3; CDR3 protein: CASSSYGGGVGTDTQYF; CDR3 DNA: TGTGCCAGCAGCTCCTACGGGGGGGGGGTTGGTACAGATACGCAGTATTTT
V gene: TRBV29-1; clone size: few; D gene: NA; J gene: TRBJ1-2; CDR3 protein: CSVEPGGSYGYTF; CDR3 DNA: TGCAGCGTTGAGCCGGGGGGCTCTTATGGCTACACCTTC
V gene: TRBV7-4; clone size: many; D gene: NA; J gene: TRBJ1-6; CDR3 protein: CASSLDPFLGQNSPLHF; CDR3 DNA: TGTGCCAGCAGCTTAGATCCATTCCTGGGGCAGAATTCACCCCTCCACTTT
V gene: TRBV27; clone size: NA; D gene: NA; J gene: TRBJ2-2; CDR3 protein: CASTSLLLGPGELFF; CDR3 DNA: TGTGCCAGCACTTCTCTCCTGCTCGGACCCGGGGAGCTGTTTTTT
V gene: TRBV3-1; clone size: NA; D gene: NA; J gene: TRBJ2-7; CDR3 protein: CASSQEGGAFYEQYF; CDR3 DNA: TGTGCCAGCAGCCAAGAAGGGGGGGCGTTCTACGAGCAGTACTTC
V gene: TRBV30; clone size: many; D gene: NA; J gene: TRBJ1-2; CDR3 protein: CAWSVRQSSGGYTF; CDR3 DNA: TGTGCCTGGAGTGTACGCCAGAGCTCGGGAGGCTACACCTTC
V gene: TRBV29-1; clone size: NA; D gene: NA; J gene: TRBJ1-4; CDR3 protein: CSVERREKKLFF; CDR3 DNA: TGCAGCGTTGAAAGGCGGGAAAAAAAACTGTTTTTT
V gene: TRBV5-5; clone size: NA; D gene: NA; J gene: TRBJ2-7; CDR3 protein: CASSWGPSGFLAHYEQYF; CDR3 DNA: TGTGCCAGCAGCTGGGGTCCGTCCGGATTTTTAGCCCACTACGAGCAGTACTTC
V gene: TRBV28; clone size: few; D gene: NA; J gene: TRBJ1-1; CDR3 protein: CASTPTDLNTEAFF; CDR3 DNA: TGTGCCAGCACCCCCACCGATCTGAACACTGAAGCTTTCTTT
V gene: TRBV29-1; clone size: few; D gene: NA; J gene: TRBJ1-2; CDR3 protein: CSVVGGDYGYTF; CDR3 DNA: TGCAGCGTTGTAGGTGGCGACTATGGCTACACCTTC
V gene: TRBV2; clone size: NA; D gene: TRBD1; J gene: TRBJ1-5; CDR3 protein: CASTGDRQNQPQHF; CDR3 DNA: TGTGCCAGCACAGGGGACAGACAAAATCAGCCCCAGCATTTT